This TCR beta chain was recorded in a study of cytomegalovirus exposure and HLA in healthy donors. With regard to this clone: Its antigen is not known.

Findings of the study overall: The study recorded some 160 TCR beta chains that were cytomegalovirus-associated.

Losses at the gene ends were 6 bases for V and 4 bases for J; bases not matched to a gene: 11. CDR3 length: 16 residues. Germline V gene data show CDR1 as MDHEN and CDR2 as SYDVKM. PCR amplification relied on 60 Vbeta primers (plus 13 Jbeta primers). The assay was immunoSEQ multiplex PCR, and TCRdb's table has in-frame clones only and misses some. The table shows about 93,000 clones, with about 81% occurring only once. The receptor was isolated from a woman aged 40 to 55 in good health and CMV-seronegative. V usage is TRBV28 and J usage is TRBJ1-3; 8 bases align to TRBD1. The source material was PBMCs. The CDR3 DNA sequence: TGTGCCAGCAGGTCTTCAGGACAGGGAACAGGAAACACCATATATTTT. Its protein product is CASRSSGQGTGNTIYF.